The T cell receptor (beta chain) described here comes from a study of T cells expressing NK-cell markers. Background on the study: Sequencing of TCR beta repertoires drew on sorted CD3+CD56+NKG2C+, CD3+CD56+NKG2C- and CD3+CD56-NKG2C+ T cells. Sequencing covered eight donors, seven HCMV-seropositive and one seronegative.

For this clonotype: Its cognate antigen is unknown.

The authors made TCR beta cDNA libraries by 5'RACE template switching. This switching added a universal primer site and UMIs. Using the 5' RACE reads, TCRdb records one entry per CDR3 protein without DNA. The sample holds 450,000 to 600,000 distinct CDR3 sequences. Study findings and constraints: About six donors showed dominant NKG2C+ clonotypes comprising roughly 1.0-7.0% of their CD8+ T cells.

The CDR3 is 13 residues long. Sequencing used blood T cells: a sorted CD56 or NKG2C T cell subset, CD4+ or CD8+ T cells, or bulk PBMC T cells (not recorded which). The receptor was isolated from a man aged 18-30 years in good health. The rearrangement links TRBV12-3 or TRBV12-4 to TRBJ1-2; absent DNA, TCRdb's TRBD1 call cannot be checked. The CDR3 sequence is CASSSTGSGGYTF.